One sample yielded the 10 T cell receptor beta chains listed below, sequenced in a study of blood T cell repertoires in COVID-19. The repertoire was sequenced with immunoSEQ multiplex PCR; TCRdb's copy has only in-frame clones and lacks some. Of 300,000 or so clones in the sample, 86% were seen once. The sequencing sample was made of peripheral blood. Receptors were obtained from a woman in her 50s with acute or convalescent COVID-19.

This sequence joins TRBV6-2 or TRBV6-3 and TRBJ2-2, with 12 bases that match TRBD2. The CDR3 is made up of 15 amino acids. Trimming took 4 bases from V and 6 from J; bases not matched to a gene: 3. The germline gives CDR1 MNHEY, CDR2 SVGEGT. The CDR3, as DNA: TGTGCCAGCAGTTCCCTAGCGGGAGGGTCCGGGGAGCTGTTTTTT. It yields the protein CASSSLAGGSGELFF.

The chain employs TRBV5-1 and TRBJ2-7; maybe TRBD2 (5 bases). The V gene lost 0 bases and the J gene lost 3 bases, with 10 bases spanning the gap. The CDR3 consists of 14 residues. Germline V gives CDR1 SGHRS, CDR2 YFSETQ. The chain's CDR3 is CASSLVGSVYEQYF. The CDR3 DNA is TGCGCCAGCAGCTTGGTGGGTAGCGTCTACGAGCAGTACTTC.

This clone was counted a few times. The chain uses TRBV11-3 and TRBJ2-5, with D maybe TRBD2 (6 bases). V lost 5 bases to trimming and J lost 2 bases, with 12 bases between them. The CDR3 is made up of 14 amino acids. From germline, CDR1 is SGHNT and CDR2 YENEEA. CDR3 sequence: CASSPRAGQETQYF. In DNA, the CDR3 is TGTGCCAGCAGCCCCCGTGCGGGACAAGAGACCCAGTACTTC.

This clone has more than one count but fewer than ten. This chain links TRBV2 with TRBJ2-1; maybe TRBD2 (5 bases). Trimming cost V 4 bases and J 5 bases, with 12 bases left between them. CDR1 is SNHLY and CDR2 is FYNNEI in the germline V gene. There are 14 residues in the CDR3. Here the CDR3 DNA reads TGTGCCAGCAGTGTCAAGCGGAGCCACAATGAGCAGTTCTTC. Protein sequence: CASSVKRSHNEQFF.

The J gene is TRBJ2-6, the V gene TRBV28, with D uncertain. Germline V CDR1 and CDR2: MDHEN, SYDVKM. There are 14 residues in the CDR3. V was cut by 3 bases and J by 0 bases, with 3 bases left in between. CDR3 DNA sequence: TGTGCCAGCAGTTTTATCTCTGGGGCCAACGTCCTGACTTTC. As protein: CASSFISGANVLTF.

V gene TRBV27 combines with J gene TRBJ2-7, with a possible D match to TRBD2 (5 bases). V lost 2 bases and J 0 bases, leaving 14 bases between the germline ends. Looked up from germline, CDR1 is MNHEY and CDR2 is SMNVEV (reference sequence). The CDR3 totals 16 residues. CDR3 DNA sequence: TGTGCCAGCAGTTTACGAGGGCCCACCGTCTCCTACGAGCAGTACTTC. Encoded protein: CASSLRGPTVSYEQYF.

The CDR3 sequence is CASSLVDRVGEQYF. CDR3 bases: TGTGCCAGCAGCTTAGTGGACAGGGTCGGCGAGCAGTACTTC. The chain carries TRBV7-2 and TRBJ2-7, with 8 bases aligning to TRBD1. The germline V gene has CDR1 SGHTA and CDR2 FQGNSA. The CDR3 runs 14 residues. The J segment lost 6 bases and the V segment lost 1 base, leaving 5 bases of the junction unmatched.

The chain combines TRBV7-9 with TRBJ1-1; TRBD1 matches 8 bases. The J segment lost 3 bases and the V segment lost 5 bases, leaving 8 bases of the junction unmatched. The germline CDR1 and CDR2 sequences are SEHNR and FQNEAQ (reference sequence). The CDR3 has 15 residues. The CDR3 nucleotides read TGTGCCAGCAGCGGCCGACAGGGGCTGGACACTGAAGCTTTCTTT. This gives the protein CASSGRQGLDTEAFF.

This clone was counted once. The genes are TRBV7-6 and TRBJ2-3; 8 bases line up with TRBD1. After removal of 5 bases from V and 0 bases from J, the junction contained 10 bases not matched to a gene. The germline V gene has CDR1 SGHVS and CDR2 FNYEAQ. CDR3 length equals 17 residues. CDR3 in amino acids: CASSINRGLGSTDTQYF. CDR3 DNA: TGTGCCAGCAGCATCAACAGGGGGTTAGGAAGCACAGATACGCAGTATTTT. Full variable domain (rest looked up from reference TRBV7-6 and TRBJ2-3): GAGVSQSPRYKVTKRGQDVALRCDPISGHVSLYWYRQALGQGPEFLTYFNYEAQQDKSGLPNDRFSAERPEGSISTLTIQRTEQRDSAMYRCASSINRGLGSTDTQYFGPGTRLTVL.

This chain joins TRBV5-1 and TRBJ1-2, with 8 bases aligning to TRBD1. The CDR3 runs to 15 residues. V gave up 4 bases and J gave up 2 bases; unmatched junction bases: 7. CDR1 and CDR2 from the germline V gene are SGHRS and YFSETQ. The CDR3 region has the DNA TGCGCCAGCAGCGCCGGAGGGACAGGAAACTATGGCTACACCTTC. Protein: CASSAGGTGNYGYTF.